The 26 T cell receptor beta chains below were found in one sample sequenced in a study of regulatory T cells in long-lasting Graves disease. Sequencing libraries for TCR beta were prepared with iRepertoire HTBI primers and Arm-PCR of CDR3 regions. Using its own MiXCR run on the multiplex PCR reads, TCRdb lists one record per CDR3 protein. There are fewer than 650,000 distinct CDR3 sequences in the sample; approximately 15% occur only once, and 15% to 20% lies in the top ten. The sample's time point: newly diagnosed GD, antithyroid drugs for less than 3 months. PBMC RNA was the source of the TCR library. These data were also reused for a study on T cells in Graves' hyperthyroidism and ophthalmopathy.

The sample in question was peripheral blood mononuclear cells (PBMCs), obtained at new diagnosis, from a patient treated with antithyroid drugs. The receptors originated from a woman aged 25 to 45 with Graves disease.

This clonotype was counted only a few times. The chain uses TRBV5-5 and TRBJ2-1, with 10 bases aligning to TRBD2. The CDR3 runs 15 residues. The J segment lost 4 bases and the V segment lost 2 bases, leaving 3 bases of the junction unmatched. Germline V CDR1 and CDR2: SGHKS, YYEKEE (reference sequence). The CDR3, as DNA: TGTGCCAGCAGCTTCGCAGCGGGAGGGTACAATGAGCAGTTCTTC. It yields the protein CASSFAAGGYNEQFF.

The chain joins TRBV7-2 to TRBJ2-2, with D uncertain. Deletions cut 3 bases from V and 6 bases from J, with 17 bases between. CDR1 and CDR2 (germline): SGHTA, FQGNSA. The CDR3 contains 16 residues. The CDR3 nucleotides are TGTGCCAGCAGCTTGATCGGGTGGCCCGGGTCCGGGGAGCTGTTTTTT. Translated, it gives CASSLIGWPGSGELFF.

This clonotype has more than one count but fewer than ten. The chain is built from TRBV19 and TRBJ2-2; D gene unclear. The V gene's germline CDR1 is LNHDA and CDR2 SQIVND (reference sequence). The CDR3 consists of 12 residues. V lost 4 bases and J lost 6, with 6 bases in between. The CDR3 here is CASSRKPGELFF. The CDR3 DNA reads TGTGCCAGTAGTAGGAAACCCGGGGAGCTGTTTTTT.

This clonotype was seen at least ten times. The chain has TRBV2 and TRBJ2-3; 9 positions match TRBD2. There are 14 residues in the CDR3. Trimming at V came to 5 bases and at J to 11 bases, leaving 11 bases not matched to a gene. Germline CDR1 reads SNHLY; CDR2 reads FYNNEI. The CDR3 spells CASSWLAGNELQYF. The CDR3 DNA reads TGTGCCAGCAGTTGGCTAGCGGGAAACGAATTGCAGTATTTT.

The chain carries TRBV2 and TRBJ2-3; D is ambiguous. Germline loops: CDR1 SNHLY, CDR2 FYNNEI. V lost 2 bases and J lost 0, with 15 bases in between. The CDR3 has 17 amino acids. The CDR3 sequence: CASSEFEIFVSTDTQYF. In DNA form, the CDR3 reads TGTGCCAGCAGTGAATTTGAGATTTTTGTGAGCACAGATACGCAGTATTTT.

This clonotype was found a few times. The chain uses TRBV5-1 and TRBJ1-3; D not certain. The CDR3 is 14 amino acids. Per germline, CDR1 SGHRS and CDR2 YFSETQ. Trimming took off 2 bases at V and 2 bases at J, with 8 bases between the two ends. DNA of the CDR3: TGCGCCAGCAGCTTCGCCAGGCCTGGAAACACCATATATTTT. Its protein is CASSFARPGNTIYF.

The chain joins TRBV3-1 to TRBJ2-7; 15 positions agree with TRBD2. In germline, CDR1 is LGHDT, CDR2 YNNKEL (reference sequence). V lost 3 bases and J lost 9; bases outside the gene matches: 15. This CDR3 is 18 amino acids long. The CDR3 loop reads CASSQASGLAGGTKGQYF. CDR3 DNA sequence: TGTGCCAGCAGCCAGGCCTCTGGACTAGCGGGAGGGACAAAGGGGCAGTACTTC.

This clonotype has at least ten counts. This chain joins TRBV11-2 and TRBJ2-1, with D maybe TRBD1 (6 bases). Germline V lookup: CDR1 SGHAT, CDR2 FQNNGV. CDR3 size: 15 residues. Trimming took off 4 bases at V and 2 bases at J, with 12 bases between the two ends. The CDR3 DNA reads TGTGCCAGCAGCTCGACAGGATCTACCTACAATGAGCAGTTCTTC. Residues: CASSSTGSTYNEQFF.

This clonotype came up many times. The chain employs TRBV28 and TRBJ2-3; D gene uncertain. Germline CDR1 is MDHEN and CDR2 is SYDVKM. Trimming shortened V by 6 bases and J by 5 bases, and 9 bases separated the two germline ends. This CDR3 comprises 12 residues. CDR3 protein: CASSSTVDTQYF. DNA of the CDR3: TGTGCCAGCAGCTCGACTGTAGATACGCAGTATTTT.

In this sample, this clonotype turned up many times. The CDR3 DNA reads TGTGCCAGCAGCTTTCTTCAGGGGGGGGCGGAGACCCAGTACTTC. This codes for CASSFLQGGAETQYF. This chain connects TRBV7-8 to TRBJ2-5; either TRBD1 or TRBD2 may fit D (7 bases each). The germline CDR1 and CDR2 sequences are SGHVS and FQNEAQ. The CDR3 runs 15 residues. V gave up 3 bases and J gave up 5 bases, with 16 bases separating them.

This clonotype was recorded at least ten times. The rearrangement joins TRBV5-1 to TRBJ1-4; TRBD1 agrees at 10 bases. The length of the CDR3 is 15 residues. The V gene end was trimmed by 4 bases and the J gene end by 8 bases; junction bases not matched to a gene: 8. Germline assignment: CDR1 SGHRS and CDR2 YFSETQ. The CDR3 bases are TGCGCCAGCAGCCTTCGACGGGACAGGGGAGAAAAACTGTTTTTT. Its translation: CASSLRRDRGEKLFF.

This clonotype was counted many times. The gene calls are TRBV28 and TRBJ1-6; 8 positions agree with TRBD1. CDR1 is MDHEN and CDR2 is SYDVKM in the germline V gene. CDR3 length equals 19 residues. V dropped 2 bases and J dropped 0; count of bases not matched to a gene: 9. CDR3 residues: CASSLDWDRRSSYNSPLHF. The DNA for the CDR3 is TGTGCCAGCAGTTTAGATTGGGACAGGCGGAGCTCCTATAATTCACCCCTCCACTTT.

On this clonotype: This may be a read error: a much more frequent sequence differs by one nucleotide. The chain is built from TRBV27 and TRBJ1-4; no definite D call. V lost 3 bases and J lost 8, with 13 bases in between. Germline CDR1 reads MNHEY; CDR2 reads SMNVEV (reference sequence). This CDR3 spans 14 amino acids. The CDR3 protein is CASSFGGNPEKLFF. In DNA, the CDR3 is TGTGCCAGCAGTTTCGGCGGGAACCCCGAAAAACTGTTTTTT.

This clonotype was recorded at least ten times. The V call is TRBV2, the J call TRBJ2-7; weak D call: TRBD2 (6 bases). Germline V lookup: CDR1 SNHLY, CDR2 FYNNEI. This CDR3 has 13 amino acids. With 6 bases removed from V and 9 bases from J, the gap between germline ends came to 18 bases. CDR3 sequence reads: CASRDYETGGQYF. CDR3 nucleotide sequence: TGTGCCAGCAGGGACTACGAGACCGGAGGGCAGTACTTC.

This clonotype was detected many times. This chain joins TRBV11-2 and TRBJ2-5, with D tentatively TRBD1 (6 bases). Germline values: CDR1 SGHAT, CDR2 FQNNGV. CDR3 size: 15 residues. Deletions cut 4 bases from V and 4 bases from J, with 16 bases between. CDR3 nucleotides: TGTGCCAGCAGCTCCATAACAGGGTCGCGAGAGACCCAGTACTTC. This encodes CASSSITGSRETQYF.

This clonotype was counted at least ten times. This sequence joins TRBV28 and TRBJ1-4; the D is unclear. CDR1 and CDR2 (germline): MDHEN, SYDVKM. V dropped 5 bases and J dropped 6 bases, with 19 bases sitting between them. The CDR3 contains 16 residues. CDR3 bases: TGTGCCAGCAGTCCAAGCGCGGGGAAGTGGGATGAAAAACTGTTTTTT. Translating it yields CASSPSAGKWDEKLFF. Combining the CDR3 with reference TRBV28 and TRBJ1-4 gives the whole variable domain DVKVTQSSRYLVKRTGEKVFLECVQDMDHENMFWYRQDPGLGLRLIYFSYDVKMKEKGDIPEGYSVSREKKERFSLILESASTNQTSMYLCASSPSAGKWDEKLFFGSGTQLSVL.

The table lists this clonotype with a count of one. This may be a read error: a much more frequent sequence differs by one nucleotide. This chain links TRBV18 with TRBJ2-7; tentatively, D is TRBD1 (6 bases). The germline CDR1 and CDR2 sequences are KGHSH and LQKENI. V shed 2 bases and J shed 3 bases, with 14 bases lying between them. The CDR3 extends over 15 amino acids. The DNA of the CDR3 is TGTGCCAGCTCACCAGGACAGAGGAGTCACTACGAGCAGTACTTC. It encodes CASSPGQRSHYEQYF.

The chain carries TRBV28 and TRBJ2-7; TRBD2 matches at 8 bases. Germline V lookup: CDR1 MDHEN, CDR2 SYDVKM. V was clipped by 5 bases and J by 6 bases; unmatched bases: 9. This CDR3 comprises 14 residues. CDR3 bases: TGTGCCAGCAGTCCGGGGGGGGGAAGCTTCGAGCAGTACTTC. Encoded protein: CASSPGGGSFEQYF.

The sample holds many counts of this clonotype. V usage is TRBV2 and J usage is TRBJ2-3, with 7 bases that match TRBD2. CDR3 length: 13 amino acids. V was clipped by 7 bases and J by 4 bases; unmatched bases: 5. The V gene's germline CDR1 is SNHLY and CDR2 FYNNEI. The CDR3 DNA reads TGTGCCAGCAAGCGGGATCAGGCAGATACGCAGTATTTT. This translates into CASKRDQADTQYF.

This clonotype has at least ten counts. The chain employs TRBV7-9 and TRBJ1-5; 9 bases line up with TRBD1. Germline assignment: CDR1 SEHNR and CDR2 FQNEAQ (reference sequence). The J segment lost 9 bases and the V segment lost 1 base, leaving 7 bases of the junction unmatched. The CDR3 sequence is 15 residues long. Written as DNA, the CDR3 is TGTGCCAGCAGCTTAGGGGACAGGGAACGAGCGCCCCAGCATTTT. Protein: CASSLGDRERAPQHF.

This clonotype was seen at least ten times. The J gene is TRBJ2-7, the V gene TRBV28, with 8 bases identical to TRBD1. V gave up 10 bases and J gave up 3 bases; unmatched junction bases: 17. From germline, CDR1 is MDHEN and CDR2 SYDVKM. The CDR3 contains 16 residues. CDR3 nucleotides: TGTGCCACGACAGGGGTTGGAATAGTAAGAATCTACGAGCAGTACTTC. Encoded protein: CATTGVGIVRIYEQYF.

This clonotype came up many times. The chain employs TRBV15 and TRBJ2-7; 8 bases are a match to TRBD1. Losses at the gene ends were 3 bases for V and 0 bases for J; bases not matched to a gene: 10. The CDR3 sequence is 17 residues long. Germline CDR1 reads LNHNV; CDR2 reads YYDKDF (reference sequence). As DNA, the CDR3 is TGTGCCACCAGCAGGATTACCGGGACAGGAAACTCCTACGAGCAGTACTTC. Its protein is CATSRITGTGNSYEQYF. Complete variable domain (other parts from reference TRBV15 and TRBJ2-7): DAMVIQNPRYQVTQFGKPVTLSCSQTLNHNVMYWYQQKSSQAPKLLFHYYDKDFNNEADTPDNFQSRRPNTSFCFLDIRSPGLGDTAMYLCATSRITGTGNSYEQYFGPGTRLTVT.

This clonotype was observed a handful of times. This rearrangement joins TRBV7-3 to TRBJ2-2, with D possibly matching TRBD2 (6 bases). Germline V gives CDR1 SGHTA, CDR2 FQGTGA. V was shortened by 11 bases and J by 6 bases, with 16 bases between the two germline ends. The CDR3 spans 13 residues. The CDR3 region is CASGTAGPGELFF. DNA of the CDR3: TGTGCCTCTGGGACTGCCGGGCCCGGGGAGCTGTTTTTT.

The sample holds many counts of this clonotype. This sequence joins TRBV6-1 and TRBJ1-2; D possibly corresponds to TRBD1 (5 bases). The V end lost 6 bases, the J end lost 0 bases, and 17 bases lay between the germline ends. The CDR3 length is 16 residues. The germline V gene has CDR1 MNHNS and CDR2 SASEGT. The CDR3 sequence: CASRKPPGTANYGYTF. The CDR3 DNA reads as TGTGCCAGCAGAAAGCCTCCTGGGACGGCTAACTATGGCTACACCTTC.

This clonotype was seen a few times. V is TRBV7-2 and J is TRBJ2-7; 7 nucleotides line up with TRBD2. CDR3 size: 17 residues. V lost 1 base to trimming and J lost 1 base; unmatched junction nucleotides: 10. The V gene's germline CDR1 is SGHTA and CDR2 FQGNSA. CDR3 nucleotide sequence: TGTGCCAGCAGCTTAGGCGGCGGGGGAGGAAGATCCTACGAGCAGTACTTC. Translating gives CASSLGGGGGRSYEQYF.

The chain couples TRBV11-2 to TRBJ1-1; no definite D call. The CDR3 spans 13 residues. Germline V lookup: CDR1 SGHAT, CDR2 FQNNGV. V lost 2 bases, J lost 7 bases, and 11 bases lay in between. CDR3 amino acids: CASSLWVGGEAFF. The CDR3 DNA sequence: TGTGCCAGCAGCTTATGGGTTGGCGGTGAAGCTTTCTTT.